This entry concerns a single T cell receptor (beta chain). This record belongs to a study of blood T cell repertoires in COVID-19. Study-wide context: T cells, B-cell-depleted T cells, or PBMCs supplied cDNA or gDNA.

Individuals drawn from under 30 US areas were about 18 to 95 years old. The table came from immunoSEQ multiplex PCR; TCRdb's copy has only in-frame clones and leaves some out. In the table there are 350,000 to 400,000 clones, about 90% of which are singletons. The sequence derives from a woman aged 25 to 45 who had recovered from COVID-19. Material: PBMCs or T cells enriched from blood (not recorded which).

The CDR3 sequence is CASSYSRGAEAFF. CDR3 DNA sequence: TGTGCCAGCAGTTACTCCCGGGGAGCTGAAGCTTTCTTT. The rearrangement uses TRBV6-5 and TRBJ1-1; D is uncertain. V was shortened by 0 bases and J by 6 bases, with 8 bases between the two germline ends. This CDR3 has 13 residues. CDR1 and CDR2 (germline): MNHEY, SVGAGI.